This T cell receptor beta chain appears in the sequencing data of a study of blood T cell repertoires in COVID-19. About the research overall: Researchers got acute and convalescent COVID-19 samples from the United States, Italy and Spain.

In the study's own analysis: Nucleated cell counts were estimated from reference gene primer amplification. The assay was immunoSEQ multiplex PCR, and TCRdb's table has in-frame clones only and misses some. That table furnishes V, J and clone size, whereas the DNA furnished D and trimming. The data contain 100,000 to 150,000 clones, around 86% of them seen just once; the ten biggest clones take up about an eighth. Trimming pared 0 bases from V and 3 bases from J, leaving 11 bases between. CDR3 size: 15 residues. Germline V gives CDR1 SGHAT, CDR2 FQNNGV. Enrolled during active infection, Seattle patients were then followed longitudinally.

The sequence was obtained from a woman aged 65 to 85 with COVID-19, enrolled during active disease. Sequencing used peripheral blood. The genes are TRBV11-2 and TRBJ1-2; tentative D call: TRBD1 (5 bases). In DNA form, the CDR3 reads TGTGCCAGCAGCTTAGATGGGGCCAGGGACTATGGCTACACCTTC. This codes for CASSLDGARDYGYTF.